These 5 T cell receptor beta chains were sequenced from one sample in a study of blood T cell repertoires in COVID-19. TCRdb keeps only in-frame clones here, not all; method: immunoSEQ multiplex PCR. The sample holds some 120,000 clones; 90% are singletons and the top ten take around 4.6%. The sample comprised peripheral blood. The receptors stem from a man aged 55 to 69 with COVID-19, enrolled during active disease.

V is TRBV6-1 and J is TRBJ1-4, with D perhaps matching TRBD1 (6 bases). Germline-derived CDR1 and CDR2 are MNHNS and SASEGT. CDR3 length equals 16 residues. The V gene lost 3 bases and the J gene lost 10 bases, with 21 bases spanning the gap. CDR3 sequence reads: CASSEELGAALGKLFF. The DNA of the CDR3 is TGTGCCAGCAGTGAGGAGTTGGGGGCGGCACTTGGAAAACTGTTTTTT.

CDR3 DNA sequence: TGTGCCAGTAGTATAGGAGCGGCGGGCAGGCCCCGGACGGGAAACACCATATATTTT. It yields the protein CASSIGAAGRPRTGNTIYF. J is TRBJ1-3 and V is TRBV19; the D is unclear. This CDR3 has 19 residues. The germline V gene encodes CDR1 LNHDA and CDR2 SQIVND (reference sequence). V was shortened by 1 base and J by 4 bases, with 23 bases between the two germline ends.

The sample holds a few counts of this clone. This chain links TRBV3-1 (or the pseudogene TRBV3-2) with TRBJ2-1; maybe TRBD2 (5 bases). There are 14 residues in the CDR3. V was shortened by 7 bases and J by 4 bases, with 14 bases between the two germline ends. Germline V gene data show CDR1 as LGHDT and CDR2 as YNNKEL (reference sequence). For the CDR3, the DNA is TGTGCCAGCACAAGGCGGGCCGCATACAATGAGCAGTTCTTC. Its protein product is CASTRRAAYNEQFF.

The chain couples TRBV6-5 to TRBJ1-1, with a possible D match to TRBD1 (5 bases). Germline V gene sequence: CDR1 MNHEY, CDR2 SVGAGI. The length of the CDR3 is 13 residues. Trimming left V 4 bases short and J 3 bases short, with 9 bases between. The CDR3 reads CASSWGGDTEAFF. In DNA form, the CDR3 reads TGTGCCAGCAGTTGGGGAGGGGACACTGAAGCTTTCTTT.

This clone has only one observation. The V gene is TRBV6-5, the J gene TRBJ1-2; the D gene is possibly TRBD1 (6 bases). Trimming cost V 8 bases and J 7 bases, with 20 bases left between them. From germline, CDR1 is MNHEY and CDR2 SVGAGI. This CDR3 has 14 amino acids. CDR3 bases: TGTGCCAGCTCCCTAGGCGGGGGCGAAGGTGGCTACACCTTC. Translating gives CASSLGGGEGGYTF.